The entry that follows covers one T cell receptor (beta chain) sequence. Its cognate antigen is unknown. The TRB libraries of cDNA were built by UMI-labeled 5' RACE. TCRdb reworked the 5' RACE reads into one entry per CDR3 protein, no DNA. This listing includes some 130,000 distinct CDR3 sequences. The sample belongs to a study of CXCR3-negative and CXCR3-positive naive CD8 T cells. Study summary: A total of about 130 million TRB reads was generated, with about 1.5 +/- 0.3 million per library. Study-wide points: Researchers reported similar TRBV-TRBJ usage in naive CXCR3-negative and CXCR3-positive cells, though memory differed. TCR strength was inferred from TRB CDR3 properties, while surface CD5 was comparable between naive subsets.

CDR1 and CDR2 (germline): DFQATT, SNEGSKA (reference sequence). CDR3 length: 13 amino acids. The authors gated naive CD8+ T cells as CD45RO-CCR7+CD27+CD95-. The chain combines TRBV20-1 with TRBJ1-1. The sample consisted of naive CXCR3- CD8+ T cells from blood. Stated subset: CD45RO-CCR7+CD27+CD95- naive CD8+ T cells lacking CXCR3 (TNR3-). This sequence originates from a human donor in good health. Some clones in this sample may be carry-over from other donors' samples. This CDR3 is CSARDQERAEAFF.